The 10 T cell receptor beta chains in this list originate from one sample, sequenced in a study of T cell repertoires in cytomegalovirus infection. TCRdb used MiXCR to reprocess the reads, holding one entry per CDR3 protein. The table has about 52,000 distinct CDR3 sequences, about 18% seen once. What these receptors recognize is not known. Sequencing was performed on CD8+ T cells from cultured PBMCs, taken from culture after CMV antigen stimulation. The receptors shown here come from a human donor in good health (CMV status not recorded). Some clones in this sample may be carry-over from other donors' samples.

The gene calls are TRBV7-8 and TRBJ1-6; 9 nucleotides line up with TRBD1. Unmatched junction bases numbered 17, after V lost 4 bases and J lost 4 bases. Looked up from germline, CDR1 is SGHVS and CDR2 is FQNEAQ. The CDR3 covers 20 residues. CDR3 in DNA: TGTGCCAGCAGCTCGGATCGGGACAGGGCCAACGATCCGTATAATTCACCCCTCCACTTT. Protein sequence: CASSSDRDRANDPYNSPLHF.

V is TRBV5-4 and J is TRBJ1-5; the D gene is possibly TRBD1 (5 bases). Germline V gives CDR1 SGHNT, CDR2 YYREEE (reference sequence). The V end lost 3 bases, the J end lost 2 bases, and 12 bases lay between the germline ends. CDR3 length: 15 residues. The CDR3: CASSSLLQGNQPQHF. The CDR3 region has the DNA TGTGCCAGCAGCTCACTGTTACAGGGCAATCAGCCCCAGCATTTT.

V is TRBV4-1 and J is TRBJ1-5; the D gene is possibly TRBD1 (5 bases). The V gene lost 7 bases and the J gene lost 2 bases, with 18 bases spanning the gap. CDR3 length: 16 amino acids. Germline CDR1 MGHRA, CDR2 YSYEKL. This CDR3 reads CASKTRVGGRNQPQHF. The CDR3 coding sequence is TGCGCCAGCAAAACCAGGGTTGGCGGACGCAATCAGCCCCAGCATTTT.

In its sample, this clonotype was seen a few times. The chain couples TRBV14 to TRBJ2-2; 7 positions agree with TRBD1. The germline V gene encodes CDR1 SGHDN and CDR2 FVKESK. This CDR3 has 16 amino acids. Unmatched junction bases numbered 11, after V lost 4 bases and J lost 6 bases. CDR3 region: CASSRYRDRSAGELFF. The CDR3 nucleotides are TGTGCCAGCAGCCGGTACCGGGACAGAAGCGCCGGGGAGCTGTTTTTT. Full variable domain (rest looked up from reference TRBV14 and TRBJ2-2): EAGVTQFPSHSVIEKGQTVTLRCDPISGHDNLYWYRRVMGKEIKFLLHFVKESKQDESGMPNNRFLAERTGGTYSTLKVQPAELEDSGVYFCASSRYRDRSAGELFFGEGSRLTVL.

This clonotype was counted only a few times. The rearrangement joins TRBV7-8 to TRBJ1-2; D is uncertain. Per germline, CDR1 SGHVS and CDR2 FQNEAQ. This CDR3 is 16 amino acids long. The V and J ends lost 3 bases and 6 bases respectively, with 20 bases between them. In DNA, the CDR3 is TGTGCCAGCAGCTTTCGGGGTGAAGCCATGACGGATGGCTACACCTTC. It yields the protein CASSFRGEAMTDGYTF. Using reference TRBV7-8 and TRBJ1-2 for the parts outside the CDR3, the full variable domain is GAGVSQSPRYKVAKRGQDVALRCDPISGHVSLFWYQQALGQGPEFLTYFQNEAQLDKSGLPSDRFFAERPEGSVSTLKIQRTQQEDSAVYLCASSFRGEAMTDGYTFGSGTRLTVV.

This clonotype has only a few counts. This chain connects TRBV12-3 or TRBV12-4 to TRBJ1-1; D is uncertain. Trimming shortened V by 5 bases and J by 6 bases, and 7 bases separated the two germline ends. This CDR3 spans 11 amino acids. The CDR3 bases are TGTGCCAGCAGTAATGGCCCTGAAGCTTTCTTT. It is translated as CASSNGPEAFF.

The genes are TRBV7-9 and TRBJ2-1; 11 nucleotides agree with TRBD1. The CDR3 loop spans 16 amino acids. Germline values: CDR1 SEHNR, CDR2 FQNEAQ (reference sequence). Trimming at V came to 11 bases and at J to 6 bases, leaving 15 bases not matched to a gene. This CDR3 is CASEREGQGGSNEQFF. The CDR3 nucleotides are TGTGCCTCCGAGAGGGAGGGACAGGGGGGAAGCAATGAGCAGTTCTTC.

CDR3 region: CASSIDARPTRAGELFF. Here the CDR3 DNA reads TGTGCCAGTAGTATCGATGCGAGGCCTACGAGGGCCGGGGAGCTGTTTTTT. The rearrangement uses TRBV19 and TRBJ2-2; TRBD2 might be the D (5 bases). CDR1 and CDR2 (germline): LNHDA, SQIVND (reference sequence). V was trimmed by 3 bases and J by 6 bases, leaving 20 bases between them. This CDR3 is built from 17 residues.

The CDR3 DNA reads TGTGCCAGCAGCGGAACCGGGACAGGCGTGGACGAGCAGTACTTC. Its protein product is CASSGTGTGVDEQYF. The chain combines TRBV7-9 with TRBJ2-7; TRBD1 matches 8 bases. The CDR3 sequence is 15 residues long. V trimming: 5 bases; J trimming: 5 bases; junction bases outside the gene matches: 11. In germline, CDR1 is SEHNR, CDR2 FQNEAQ (reference sequence). Supplemented by reference TRBV7-9 and TRBJ2-7, the full variable domain reads DTGVSQNPRHKITKRGQNVTFRCDPISEHNRLYWYRQTLGQGPEFLTYFQNEAQLEKSRLLSDRFSAERPKGSFSTLEIQRTEQGDSAMYLCASSGTGTGVDEQYFGPGTRLTVT.

The CDR3 nucleotides read TGTGCCAGCAGCTCCAGGGACCCTTATGGCTACACCTTC. This encodes CASSSRDPYGYTF. The gene calls are TRBV7-2 and TRBJ1-2; weak D call: TRBD1 (5 bases). This CDR3 has 13 amino acids. V lost 4 bases to trimming and J lost 5 bases, with 11 bases between them. CDR1 is SGHTA, CDR2 FQGNSA, per germline.